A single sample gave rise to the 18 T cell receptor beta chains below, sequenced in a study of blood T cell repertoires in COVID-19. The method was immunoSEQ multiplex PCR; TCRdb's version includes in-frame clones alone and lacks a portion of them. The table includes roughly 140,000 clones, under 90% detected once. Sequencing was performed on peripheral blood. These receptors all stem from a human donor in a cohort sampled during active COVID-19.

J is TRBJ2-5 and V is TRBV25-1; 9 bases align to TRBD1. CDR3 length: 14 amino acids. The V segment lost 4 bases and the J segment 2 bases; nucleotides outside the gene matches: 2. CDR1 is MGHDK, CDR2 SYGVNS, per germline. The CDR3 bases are TGTGCCAGCAGTGTACAGGGGGCACAAGAGACCCAGTACTTC. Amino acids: CASSVQGAQETQYF.

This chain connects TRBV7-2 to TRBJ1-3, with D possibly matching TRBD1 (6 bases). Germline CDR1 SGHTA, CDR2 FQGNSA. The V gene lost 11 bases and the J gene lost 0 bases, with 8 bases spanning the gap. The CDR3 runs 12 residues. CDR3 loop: CAWTVSGNTIYF. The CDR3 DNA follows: TGTGCCTGGACAGTCTCTGGAAACACCATATATTTT.

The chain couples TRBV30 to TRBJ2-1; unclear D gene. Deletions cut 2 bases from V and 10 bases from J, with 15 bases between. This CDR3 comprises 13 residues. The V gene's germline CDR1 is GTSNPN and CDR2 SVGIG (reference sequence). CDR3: CAWSPALAEEQFF. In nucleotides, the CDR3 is TGTGCCTGGAGTCCTGCCCTGGCGGAAGAGCAGTTCTTC.

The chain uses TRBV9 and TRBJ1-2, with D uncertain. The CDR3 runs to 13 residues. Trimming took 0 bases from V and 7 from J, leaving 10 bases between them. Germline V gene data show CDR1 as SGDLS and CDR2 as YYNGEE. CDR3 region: CASSVASGFGYTF. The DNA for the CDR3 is TGTGCCAGCAGCGTAGCTTCCGGTTTTGGCTACACCTTC.

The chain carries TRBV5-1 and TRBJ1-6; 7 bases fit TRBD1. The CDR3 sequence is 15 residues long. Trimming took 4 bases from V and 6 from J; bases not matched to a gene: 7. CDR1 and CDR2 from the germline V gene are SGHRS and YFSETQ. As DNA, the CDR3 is TGCGCCAGCAGCCTAGACAGGGTTGGTAATTCACCCCTCCACTTT. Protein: CASSLDRVGNSPLHF.

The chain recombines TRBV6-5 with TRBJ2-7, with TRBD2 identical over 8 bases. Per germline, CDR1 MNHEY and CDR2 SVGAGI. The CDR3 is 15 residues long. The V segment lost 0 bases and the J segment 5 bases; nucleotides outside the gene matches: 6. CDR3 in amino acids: CASSYSSGGADEQYF. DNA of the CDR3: TGTGCCAGCAGTTACTCGTCCGGGGGGGCGGACGAGCAGTACTTC.

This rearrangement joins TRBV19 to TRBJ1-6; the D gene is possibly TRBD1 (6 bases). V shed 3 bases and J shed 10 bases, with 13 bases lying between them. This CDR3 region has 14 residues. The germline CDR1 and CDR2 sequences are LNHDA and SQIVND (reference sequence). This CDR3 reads CASSMGAGGSPLHF. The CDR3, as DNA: TGTGCCAGTAGTATGGGGGCAGGCGGGTCACCCCTCCACTTT.

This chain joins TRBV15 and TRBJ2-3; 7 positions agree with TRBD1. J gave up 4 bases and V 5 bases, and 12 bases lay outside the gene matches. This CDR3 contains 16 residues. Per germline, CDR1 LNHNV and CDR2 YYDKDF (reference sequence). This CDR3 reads CATSDWDRDSPDTQYF. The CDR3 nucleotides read TGTGCCACCAGCGACTGGGATCGGGACAGCCCAGATACGCAGTATTTT.

The CDR3: CASSTGLAVSYEQYF. The CDR3 DNA reads TGTGCCAGTAGTACCGGACTAGCGGTGTCCTACGAGCAGTACTTC. The genes are TRBV19 and TRBJ2-7; 10 bases are shared with TRBD2. With 4 bases clipped from V and 1 base from J, the junction kept 4 bases outside the gene matches. The CDR3 loop spans 15 amino acids. Germline CDR1 is LNHDA and CDR2 is SQIVND (reference sequence). The full variable domain, completed using reference TRBV19 and TRBJ2-7, is DGGITQSPKYLFRKEGQNVTLSCEQNLNHDAMYWYRQDPGQGLRLIYYSQIVNDFQKGDIAEGYSVSREKKESFPLTVTSAQKNPTAFYLCASSTGLAVSYEQYFGPGTRLTVT.

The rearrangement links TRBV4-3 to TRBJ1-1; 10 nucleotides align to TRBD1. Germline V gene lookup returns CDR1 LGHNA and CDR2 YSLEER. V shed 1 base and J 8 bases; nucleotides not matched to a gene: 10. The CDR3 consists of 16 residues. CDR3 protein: CASSQVLSGTGAEAFF. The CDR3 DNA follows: TGCGCCAGCAGCCAAGTACTCTCCGGGACAGGGGCCGAAGCTTTCTTT.

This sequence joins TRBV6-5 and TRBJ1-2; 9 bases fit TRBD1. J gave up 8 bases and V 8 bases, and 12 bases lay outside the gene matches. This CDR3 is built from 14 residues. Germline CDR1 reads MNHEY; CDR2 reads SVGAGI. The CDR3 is CASGDRVLSIGYTF. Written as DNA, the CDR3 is TGTGCCAGCGGGGACAGGGTTCTTTCAATCGGCTACACCTTC.

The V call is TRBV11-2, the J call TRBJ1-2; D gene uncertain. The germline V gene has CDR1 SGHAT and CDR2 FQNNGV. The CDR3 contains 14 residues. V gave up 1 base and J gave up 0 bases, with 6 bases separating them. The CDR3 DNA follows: TGTGCCAGCAGCTTAGCGGGATCTAACTATGGCTACACCTTC. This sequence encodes CASSLAGSNYGYTF.

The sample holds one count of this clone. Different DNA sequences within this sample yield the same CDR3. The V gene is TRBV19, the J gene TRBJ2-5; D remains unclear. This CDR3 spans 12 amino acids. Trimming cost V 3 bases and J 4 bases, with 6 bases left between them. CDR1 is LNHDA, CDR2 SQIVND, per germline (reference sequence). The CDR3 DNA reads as TGTGCCAGTAGTATGAGGCGAGAGACCCAGTACTTC. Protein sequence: CASSMRRETQYF.

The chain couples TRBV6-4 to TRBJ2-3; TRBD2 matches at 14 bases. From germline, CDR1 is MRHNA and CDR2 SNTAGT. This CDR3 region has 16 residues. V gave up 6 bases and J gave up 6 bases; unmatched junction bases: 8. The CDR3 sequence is CASRATSGGAVDTQYF. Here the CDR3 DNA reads TGTGCCAGCAGGGCGACTAGCGGGGGGGCCGTGGATACGCAGTATTTT.

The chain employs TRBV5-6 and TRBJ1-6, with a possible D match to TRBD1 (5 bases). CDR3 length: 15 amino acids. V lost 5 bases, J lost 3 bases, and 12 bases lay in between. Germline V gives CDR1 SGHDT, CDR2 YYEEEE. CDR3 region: CASSWMGGYNSPLHF. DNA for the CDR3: TGTGCCAGCAGTTGGATGGGGGGCTATAATTCACCCCTCCACTTT.

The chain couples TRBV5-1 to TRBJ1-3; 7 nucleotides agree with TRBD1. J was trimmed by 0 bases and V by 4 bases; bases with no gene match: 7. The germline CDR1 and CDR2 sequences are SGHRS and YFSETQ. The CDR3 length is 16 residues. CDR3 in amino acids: CASSPGRDSSGNTIYF. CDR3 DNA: TGCGCCAGCAGCCCTGGGCGGGACAGCTCTGGAAACACCATATATTTT.

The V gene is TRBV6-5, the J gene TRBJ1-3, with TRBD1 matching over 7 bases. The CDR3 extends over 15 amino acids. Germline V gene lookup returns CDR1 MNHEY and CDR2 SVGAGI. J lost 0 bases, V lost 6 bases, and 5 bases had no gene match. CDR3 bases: TGTGCCAGCAGAGGGACAGCCTACTCTGGAAACACCATATATTTT. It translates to CASRGTAYSGNTIYF.

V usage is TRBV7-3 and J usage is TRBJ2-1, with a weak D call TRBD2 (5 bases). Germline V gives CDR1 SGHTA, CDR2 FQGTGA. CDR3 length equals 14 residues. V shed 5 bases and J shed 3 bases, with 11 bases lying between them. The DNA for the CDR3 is TGTGCCAGCAGCCTCGGACGGGGCTACAATGAGCAGTTCTTC. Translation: CASSLGRGYNEQFF.